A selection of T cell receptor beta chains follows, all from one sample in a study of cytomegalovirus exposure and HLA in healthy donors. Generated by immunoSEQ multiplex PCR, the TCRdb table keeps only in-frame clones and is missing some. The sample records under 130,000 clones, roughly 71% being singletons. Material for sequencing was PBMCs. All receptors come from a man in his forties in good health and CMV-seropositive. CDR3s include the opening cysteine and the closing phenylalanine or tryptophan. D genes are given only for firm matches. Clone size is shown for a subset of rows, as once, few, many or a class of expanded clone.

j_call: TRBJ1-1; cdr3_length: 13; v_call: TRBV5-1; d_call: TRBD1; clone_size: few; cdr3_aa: CASRQGTNTEAFF; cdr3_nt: TGCGCCAGCAGACAGGGGACTAACACTGAAGCTTTCTTT
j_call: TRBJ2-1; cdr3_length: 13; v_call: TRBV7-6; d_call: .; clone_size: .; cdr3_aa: CASSLGAMAEQFF; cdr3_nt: TGTGCCAGCAGCTTAGGGGCGATGGCTGAGCAGTTCTTC
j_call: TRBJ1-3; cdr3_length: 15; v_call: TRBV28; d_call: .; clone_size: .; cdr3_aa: CASSLSGGAGNTIYF; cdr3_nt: TGTGCCAGCAGTTTATCTGGGGGCGCTGGAAACACCATATATTTT
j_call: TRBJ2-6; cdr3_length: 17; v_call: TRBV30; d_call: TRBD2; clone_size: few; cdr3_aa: CAWSLLSGGSGANVLTF; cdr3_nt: TGTGCCTGGAGCCTCCTCTCGGGGGGGTCTGGGGCCAACGTCCTGACTTTC
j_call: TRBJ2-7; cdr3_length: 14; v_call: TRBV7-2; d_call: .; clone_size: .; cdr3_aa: CASSLATAGIEQYF; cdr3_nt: TGTGCCAGCAGCTTAGCTACGGCAGGCATCGAGCAGTACTTC
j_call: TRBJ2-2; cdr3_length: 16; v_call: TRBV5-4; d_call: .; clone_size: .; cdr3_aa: CASSFGGRINTGELFF; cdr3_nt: TGTGCCAGCAGCTTTGGGGGGAGGATCAACACCGGGGAGCTGTTTTTT
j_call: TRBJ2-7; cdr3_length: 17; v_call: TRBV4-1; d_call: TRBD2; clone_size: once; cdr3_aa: CASSQMSRTSGSYEQYF; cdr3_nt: TGCGCCAGCAGCCAGATGTCCCGGACTAGCGGATCCTACGAGCAGTACTTC
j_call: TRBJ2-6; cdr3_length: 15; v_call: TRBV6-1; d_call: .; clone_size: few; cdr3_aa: CASRSIGSGANVLTF; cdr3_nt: TGTGCCAGTAGGTCAATCGGGTCTGGGGCCAACGTCCTGACTTTC
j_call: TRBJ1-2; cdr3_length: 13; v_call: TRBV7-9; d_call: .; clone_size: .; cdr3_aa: CASSPPGTRGYTF; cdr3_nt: TGTGCCAGCAGCCCCCCCGGGACAAGGGGCTACACCTTC
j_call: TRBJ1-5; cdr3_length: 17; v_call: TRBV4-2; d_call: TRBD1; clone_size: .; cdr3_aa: CASSLTVDRVSNQPQHF; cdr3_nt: TGTGCCAGCAGCCTCACCGTGGACAGGGTTAGCAATCAGCCCCAGCATTTT
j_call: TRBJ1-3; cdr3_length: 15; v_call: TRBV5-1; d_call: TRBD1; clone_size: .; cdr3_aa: CASSSYRGAGNTIYF; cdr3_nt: TGCGCCAGCAGCTCGTACAGGGGCGCAGGAAACACCATATATTTT
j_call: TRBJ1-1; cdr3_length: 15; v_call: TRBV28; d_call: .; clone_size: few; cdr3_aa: CASSTRFESNTEAFF; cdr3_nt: TGTGCCAGCAGTACCCGTTTCGAGTCGAACACTGAAGCTTTCTTT
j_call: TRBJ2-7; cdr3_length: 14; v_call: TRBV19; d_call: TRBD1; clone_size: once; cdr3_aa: CASSQGQGRGEQYF; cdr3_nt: TGTGCCAGTAGTCAGGGACAGGGGAGAGGCGAGCAGTACTTC
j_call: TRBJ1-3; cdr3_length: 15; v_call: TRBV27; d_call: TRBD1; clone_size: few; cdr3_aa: CASSPGTGPGNTIYF; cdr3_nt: TGTGCCAGCAGTCCCGGGACAGGGCCTGGAAACACCATATATTTT
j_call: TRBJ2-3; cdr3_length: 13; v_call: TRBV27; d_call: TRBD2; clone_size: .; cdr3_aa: CASSFGGIDTQYF; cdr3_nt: TGTGCCAGCAGTTTCGGGGGGATCGATACGCAGTATTTT
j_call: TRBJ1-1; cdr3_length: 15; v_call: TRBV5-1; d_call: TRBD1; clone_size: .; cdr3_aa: CASSSYAGTGPEAFF; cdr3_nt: TGCGCCAGCAGTTCATATGCCGGGACAGGGCCTGAAGCTTTCTTT
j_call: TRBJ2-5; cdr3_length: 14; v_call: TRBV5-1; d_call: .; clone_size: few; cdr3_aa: CASSPSQIQETQYF; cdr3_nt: TGCGCCAGCAGCCCGTCTCAGATCCAAGAGACCCAGTACTTC
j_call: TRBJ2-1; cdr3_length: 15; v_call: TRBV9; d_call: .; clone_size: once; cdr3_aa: CASSTRDQYYNEQFF; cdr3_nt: TGTGCCAGCAGCACGCGGGACCAATACTACAATGAGCAGTTCTTC
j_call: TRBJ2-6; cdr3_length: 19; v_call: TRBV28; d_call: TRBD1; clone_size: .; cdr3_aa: CASSPTAGTVSSGANVLTF; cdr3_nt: TGTGCCAGCAGTCCAACAGCCGGGACAGTGAGTTCTGGGGCCAACGTCCTGACTTTC
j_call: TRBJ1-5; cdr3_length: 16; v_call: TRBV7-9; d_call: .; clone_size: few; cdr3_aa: CASSSRSAGVNQPQHF; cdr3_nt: TGTGCCAGCAGCTCGCGATCAGCAGGGGTTAACCAGCCCCAGCATTTT
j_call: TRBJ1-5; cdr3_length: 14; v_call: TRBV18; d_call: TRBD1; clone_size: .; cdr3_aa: CASSQGDGNQPQHF; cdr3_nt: TGTGCCAGTTCACAGGGGGACGGCAATCAGCCCCAGCATTTT
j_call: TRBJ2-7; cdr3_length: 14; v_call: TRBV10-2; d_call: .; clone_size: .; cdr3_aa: CASSSGTPAYEQYF; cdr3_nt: TGCGCCAGCAGCTCCGGGACTCCAGCCTACGAGCAGTACTTC
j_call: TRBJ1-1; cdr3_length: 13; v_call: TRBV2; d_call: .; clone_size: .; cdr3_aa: CASIRTDNTEAFF; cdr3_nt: TGTGCCAGCATACGAACAGATAACACTGAAGCTTTCTTT
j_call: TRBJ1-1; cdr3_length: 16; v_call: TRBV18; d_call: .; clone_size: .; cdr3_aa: CASSPVFGGHVTEAFF; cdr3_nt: TGTGCCAGCTCGCCGGTCTTCGGGGGGCATGTCACTGAAGCTTTCTTT
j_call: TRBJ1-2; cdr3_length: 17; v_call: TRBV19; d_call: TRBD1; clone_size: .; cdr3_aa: CASSTPGQGSFGYGYTF; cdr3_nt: TGTGCCAGTAGTACTCCGGGACAGGGGTCTTTTGGCTATGGCTACACCTTC
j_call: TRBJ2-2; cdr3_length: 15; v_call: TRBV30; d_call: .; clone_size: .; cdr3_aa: CAWSVQVSRTGELFF; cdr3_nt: TGTGCCTGGAGTGTGCAGGTCAGCCGCACCGGGGAGCTGTTTTTT
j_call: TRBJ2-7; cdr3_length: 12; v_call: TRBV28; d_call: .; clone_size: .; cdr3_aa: CASRGGYYEQYF; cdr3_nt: TGTGCCAGCAGGGGCGGGTACTACGAGCAGTACTTC
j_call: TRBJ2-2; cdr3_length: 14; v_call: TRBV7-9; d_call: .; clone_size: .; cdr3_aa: CASSFGAGTGELFF; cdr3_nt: TGTGCCAGCAGCTTCGGTGCAGGGACCGGGGAGCTGTTTTTT
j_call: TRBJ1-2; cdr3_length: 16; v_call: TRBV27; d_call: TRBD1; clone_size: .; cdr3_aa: CASSLREAGGFYGYTF; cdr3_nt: TGTGCCAGCAGTCTAAGGGAGGCAGGGGGCTTCTATGGCTACACCTTC
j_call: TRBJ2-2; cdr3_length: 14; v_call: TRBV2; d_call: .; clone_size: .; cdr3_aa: CASSKDRYTGELFF; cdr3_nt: TGTGCCAGCAGTAAAGACAGATACACCGGGGAGCTGTTTTTT
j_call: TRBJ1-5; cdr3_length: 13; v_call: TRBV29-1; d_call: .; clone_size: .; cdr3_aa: CSVVEREGQPQHF; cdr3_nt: TGCAGCGTTGTAGAGCGAGAGGGTCAGCCCCAGCATTTT
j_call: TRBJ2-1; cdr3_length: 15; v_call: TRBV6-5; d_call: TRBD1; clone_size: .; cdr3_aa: CASSPGTGGNNEQFF; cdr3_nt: TGTGCCAGCAGCCCCGGGACAGGGGGGAATAATGAGCAGTTCTTC
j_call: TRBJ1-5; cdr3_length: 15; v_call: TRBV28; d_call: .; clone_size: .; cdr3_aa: CASSFQGWSNQPQHF; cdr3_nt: TGTGCCAGCAGTTTTCAGGGTTGGAGCAATCAGCCCCAGCATTTT
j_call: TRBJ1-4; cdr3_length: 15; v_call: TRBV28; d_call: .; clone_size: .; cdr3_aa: CASSLAGTTNEKLFF; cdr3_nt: TGTGCCAGCAGTCTCGCAGGGACAACTAATGAAAAACTGTTTTTT
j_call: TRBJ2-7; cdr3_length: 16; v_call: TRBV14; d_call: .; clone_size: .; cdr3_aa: CASSQPDVAGSYEQYF; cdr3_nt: TGTGCCAGCAGTCAACCAGACGTGGCAGGATCCTACGAGCAGTACTTC
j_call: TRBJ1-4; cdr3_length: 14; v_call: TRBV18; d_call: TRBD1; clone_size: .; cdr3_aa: CASSSGQGAEKLFF; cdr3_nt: TGTGCCAGCTCCTCCGGACAGGGGGCCGAAAAACTGTTTTTT
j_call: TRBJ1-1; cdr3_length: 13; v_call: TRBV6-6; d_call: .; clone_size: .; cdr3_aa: CASILQGDTEAFF; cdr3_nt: TGTGCCAGCATTCTACAGGGAGACACTGAAGCTTTCTTT
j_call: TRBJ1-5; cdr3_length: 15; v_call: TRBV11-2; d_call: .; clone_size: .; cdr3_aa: CASSSAGDNNQPQHF; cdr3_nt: TGTGCCAGCAGCTCCGCCGGGGACAACAATCAGCCCCAGCATTTT
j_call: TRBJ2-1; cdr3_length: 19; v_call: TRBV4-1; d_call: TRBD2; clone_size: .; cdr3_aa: CASSQGSFSDSGRYNEQFF; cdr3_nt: TGCGCCAGCAGCCAAGGGTCTTTTTCAGATAGCGGGAGATACAATGAGCAGTTCTTC
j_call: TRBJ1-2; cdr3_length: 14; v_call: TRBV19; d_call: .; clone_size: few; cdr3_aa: CASSIARGNYGYTF; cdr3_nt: TGTGCCAGTAGTATAGCCCGGGGGAACTATGGCTACACCTTC
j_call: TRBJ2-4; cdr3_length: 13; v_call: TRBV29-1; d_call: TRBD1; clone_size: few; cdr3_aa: CSVSQGNKNIQYF; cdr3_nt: TGCAGCGTCTCACAGGGGAACAAAAACATTCAGTACTTC
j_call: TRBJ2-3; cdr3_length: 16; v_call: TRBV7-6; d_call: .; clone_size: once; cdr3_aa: CASSPGASSSTDTQYF; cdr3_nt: TGTGCCAGCAGCCCAGGGGCCTCATCCAGCACAGATACGCAGTATTTT
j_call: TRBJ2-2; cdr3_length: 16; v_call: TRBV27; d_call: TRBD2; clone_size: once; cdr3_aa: CASRGTSILFTGELFF; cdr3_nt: TGTGCCAGCAGGGGGACTAGCATTTTATTTACCGGGGAGCTGTTTTTT
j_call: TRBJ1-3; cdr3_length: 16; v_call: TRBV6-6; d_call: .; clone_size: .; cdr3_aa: CASSYPAGGDRNTIYF; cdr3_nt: TGTGCCAGCAGTTACCCCGCGGGGGGGGATCGGAACACCATATATTTT
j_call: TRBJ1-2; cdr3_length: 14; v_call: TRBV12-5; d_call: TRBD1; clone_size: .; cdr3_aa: CASRTGQANYGYTF; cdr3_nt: TGTGCTAGCAGGACAGGGCAAGCTAACTATGGCTACACCTTC